This paragraph reports one T cell receptor beta chain. Germline CDR1 and CDR2: DFQATT and SNEGSKA (reference sequence). V was clipped by 5 bases and J by 6 bases, with 19 bases between them. The CDR3 extends over 14 amino acids. The data belong to a study of T cell repertoires in cytomegalovirus infection. MiXCR was run by TCRdb on the reads, yielding one entry per CDR3 protein. The table has hundreds of thousands of distinct CDR3 sequences, more than 20% seen once. This sequence originates from a human donor in good health (CMV status not recorded). Some clones in this sample may be carry-over from other donors' samples. V and J are TRBV20-1 and TRBJ1-2; possible D gene TRBD1, 5 bases. The sequencing sample was made of CD8+ T cells from PBMCs. CDR3 bases: TGCAGTGCTTCGGGGGGGATCGGAGGCGATGGCTACACCTTC. It codes for CSASGGIGGDGYTF.